A single sample gave rise to the 15 T cell receptor beta chains below, sequenced in a study of OX40 agonist ivuxolimab in advanced cancers. Sequencing used immunoSEQ multiplex PCR; TCRdb keeps in-frame clones, though not all of them. Of about 86,000 clones in the sample, about 90% were seen once. The starting material was CD4+ or CD8+ T cells sorted from blood, obtained in a trial of the OX40 agonist ivuxolimab. These receptors were collected from an adult with an advanced solid tumor such as melanoma, head and neck, liver or kidney cancer.

The CDR3 DNA sequence: TGTGCCTGGAGTGCCAACAATCAGCCCCAGCATTTT. Protein product: CAWSANNQPQHF. This sequence joins TRBV30 and TRBJ1-5; D gene unclear. Per germline, CDR1 GTSNPN and CDR2 SVGIG (reference sequence). V lost 1 base to trimming and J lost 3 bases, with 4 bases between them. The CDR3 runs to 12 residues.

The chain joins TRBV5-6 to TRBJ1-3; maybe TRBD1 (6 bases). Germline V gene lookup returns CDR1 SGHDT and CDR2 YYEEEE. The length of the CDR3 is 14 residues. Trimming left V 4 bases short and J 0 bases short, with 8 bases between. The CDR3: CASSARGSGNTIYF. In DNA, the CDR3 is TGTGCCAGCAGCGCCAGGGGCTCTGGAAACACCATATATTTT.

The chain recombines TRBV11-3 with TRBJ2-7; perhaps TRBD2 as D (6 bases). V was cut by 0 bases and J by 4 bases, with 19 bases left in between. CDR1 SGHNT and CDR2 YENEEA come from the germline V gene. The CDR3 extends over 17 amino acids. CDR3 nucleotides: TGTGCCAGCAGCTTAGAAGTGGAACCCGGCGGGAATTACGAGCAGTACTTC. This sequence encodes CASSLEVEPGGNYEQYF.

The chain combines TRBV27 with TRBJ1-5; TRBD1 agrees at 8 bases. With 2 bases clipped from V and 6 bases from J, the junction kept 0 bases outside the gene matches. CDR3 length: 13 amino acids. Germline CDR1 MNHEY, CDR2 SMNVEV (reference sequence). The CDR3 region has the DNA TGTGCCAGCAGTTTACAGGGGGCTCAGCCCCAGCATTTT. Amino acid sequence: CASSLQGAQPQHF.

V and J are TRBV5-4 and TRBJ2-1; 9 nucleotides match TRBD2. Per the germline V gene, CDR1 is SGHNT and CDR2 is YYREEE (reference sequence). The CDR3 has 14 amino acids. Trimming cost V 0 bases and J 5 bases; bases outside gene matches: 0. The CDR3 reads CASSLGLADNEQFF. In DNA form, the CDR3 reads TGTGCCAGCAGCTTGGGACTAGCGGACAATGAGCAGTTCTTC.

The chain employs TRBV7-2 and TRBJ2-3, with 7 bases fitting TRBD2. Germline assignment: CDR1 SGHTA and CDR2 FQGNSA. The V and J ends lost 9 bases and 2 bases, in that order; junction bases with no gene match: 11. This CDR3 has 15 amino acids. The CDR3 nucleotides read TGTGCCAGTATCAGCGGGGAGAGGAACACAGATACGCAGTATTTT. This translates into CASISGERNTDTQYF.

The V call is TRBV2, the J call TRBJ2-1, with 13 bases matching TRBD2. CDR1 is SNHLY, CDR2 FYNNEI, per germline. The CDR3 sequence is 17 residues long. V lost 6 bases to trimming and J lost 3 bases; unmatched junction nucleotides: 8. The CDR3 region has the DNA TGTGCCAGCAGGTCTGGACTAGCGGGAGCCCGCTACAATGAGCAGTTCTTC. It is translated as CASRSGLAGARYNEQFF.

The V gene is TRBV7-2, the J gene TRBJ2-3; D is undetermined. The germline gives CDR1 SGHTA, CDR2 FQGNSA. The V gene lost 1 base and the J gene lost 2 bases, with 10 bases spanning the gap. CDR3 length: 15 residues. CDR3 loop: CASSLGFGYTDTQYF. The CDR3 DNA sequence: TGTGCCAGCAGCTTAGGTTTCGGCTACACAGATACGCAGTATTTT.

This chain connects TRBV30 to TRBJ2-5; no clear D gene. The J call is uncertain, as TRBJ2-7 better fits the DNA end. CDR1 and CDR2 from the germline V gene are GTSNPN and SVGIG (reference sequence). The CDR3 has 14 residues. The CDR3, as DNA: TGTGCCTGGAGTGTAGGTGTTTCTACCTACGAGCAGTACTTC. Its protein product is CAWSVGVSTYEQYF.

The V and J genes are TRBV7-3 and TRBJ1-2, with 8 nucleotides matching TRBD1. This CDR3 comprises 16 residues. The germline gives CDR1 SGHTA, CDR2 FQGTGA. Trimming at V came to 1 base and at J to 3 bases, leaving 7 bases not matched to a gene. The CDR3 DNA sequence: TGTGCCAGCAGCTTAAACTCCCAGGGGGCGGACTATGGCTACACCTTC. Amino acid sequence: CASSLNSQGADYGYTF.

This clone was found once. V and J are TRBV11-3 and TRBJ2-1; 10 bases align to TRBD2. The germline gives CDR1 SGHNT, CDR2 YENEEA. V lost 0 bases, J lost 3 bases, and 5 bases stayed unmatched. The CDR3 has 17 residues. The DNA for the CDR3 is TGTGCCAGCAGCTTAGAAGTCCTAGCGGGAGTCTACAATGAGCAGTTCTTC. It encodes CASSLEVLAGVYNEQFF.

V and J are TRBV7-2 and TRBJ2-1; D is perhaps TRBD1 (6 bases). The V and J ends lost 4 bases and 4 bases respectively, with 11 bases between them. The length of the CDR3 is 14 residues. Per the germline V gene, CDR1 is SGHTA and CDR2 is FQGNSA. The CDR3 protein is CASSYRAQYNEQFF. The CDR3 DNA is TGTGCCAGCAGCTACAGGGCCCAATACAATGAGCAGTTCTTC.

V usage is TRBV27 and J usage is TRBJ1-2; tentatively, D is TRBD1 (6 bases). The CDR3 is made up of 13 amino acids. Germline assignment: CDR1 MNHEY and CDR2 SMNVEV (reference sequence). V lost 3 bases to trimming and J lost 5 bases, with 10 bases between them. CDR3 in DNA: TGTGCCAGCAGTTTTTCAGGGGCGTATGGCTACACCTTC. Translating it yields CASSFSGAYGYTF.

The rearrangement uses TRBV4-1 and TRBJ2-3; D possibly uses TRBD1 or TRBD2 (5 bases each). The CDR3 consists of 15 residues. The V end lost 3 bases, the J end lost 2 bases, and 12 bases lay between the germline ends. Germline V gene lookup returns CDR1 MGHRA and CDR2 YSYEKL. In DNA form, the CDR3 reads TGCGCCAGCAGCCACCGGGACGGTGACACAGATACGCAGTATTTT. Amino acids: CASSHRDGDTDTQYF.

The chain links TRBV10-3 to TRBJ2-1, with 9 bases lining up with TRBD2. Germline-derived CDR1 and CDR2 are ENHRY and SYGVKD. Trimming removed 2 bases from V and 10 bases from J; junction bases left unmatched: 9. The CDR3 is made up of 15 amino acids. CDR3 DNA sequence: TGTGCCATCAGTGAGGGTAGCGGGAGTTTTGGGGAGCAGTTCTTC. Its translation: CAISEGSGSFGEQFF.